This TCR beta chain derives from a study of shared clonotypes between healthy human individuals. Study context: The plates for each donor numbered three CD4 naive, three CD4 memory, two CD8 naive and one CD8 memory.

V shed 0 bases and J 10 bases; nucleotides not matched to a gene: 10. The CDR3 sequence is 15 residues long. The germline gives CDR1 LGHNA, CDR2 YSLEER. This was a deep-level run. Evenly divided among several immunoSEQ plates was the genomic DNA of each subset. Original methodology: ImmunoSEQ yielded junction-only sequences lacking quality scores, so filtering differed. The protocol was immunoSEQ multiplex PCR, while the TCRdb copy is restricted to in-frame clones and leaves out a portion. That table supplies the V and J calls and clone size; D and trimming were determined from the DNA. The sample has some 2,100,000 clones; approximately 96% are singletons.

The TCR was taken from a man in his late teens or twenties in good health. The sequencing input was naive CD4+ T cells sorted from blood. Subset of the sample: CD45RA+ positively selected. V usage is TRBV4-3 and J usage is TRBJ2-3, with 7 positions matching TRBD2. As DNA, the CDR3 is TGCGCCAGCAGCCAAGATGAAGCGGGATCCCGGTCGCAGTATTTT. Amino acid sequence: CASSQDEAGSRSQYF.